The entry below gives a single T cell receptor beta chain sequence along with its context. Its antigen is not identified. This sample is drawn from a study of identical twins. Study-level results: High-abundance cord blood beta clonotypes had fewer insertions; memory repertoires showed none.

After template switching added a universal primer site, the resulting cDNA carried unique molecular identifiers. TCRdb itself ran the 5' RACE reads through MiXCR, one entry per CDR3 protein. The sample has about 470,000 distinct CDR3 sequences; 20% to 25% are singletons. The donors were all healthy and Caucasian. The CDR3 sequence is 14 residues long. The ends were cut back, 8 bases at V and 5 bases at J, with 16 bases in the middle. Germline values: CDR1 ENHRY, CDR2 SYGVKD. These same data were also listed under a study on T cells expressing NK-cell markers. As reported in that work: The CD3+CD56-NKG2C+ fraction of several donors was also led by these clonotypes.

Sequencing input: CD4+ T cells sorted from blood. The chain joins TRBV10-3 to TRBJ2-4, with D perhaps TRBD2 (7 bases). The sequence derives from a young woman in good health. The CDR3 sequence: CAIASRGGENIQYF. The CDR3 region has the DNA TGTGCCATCGCTTCTAGAGGGGGGGAAAACATTCAGTACTTC.